The 28 T cell receptor beta chains below come from one sample, sequenced in a study of identical twins. One entry per CDR3 protein results from TCRdb running MiXCR on the 5' RACE reads. The sample carries around 490,000 distinct CDR3 sequences, approximately 14% recorded once. This sample also appeared in a second study, on yellow fever vaccine responses in identical twins.

Material for sequencing was CD4+ T cells sorted from blood. Receptor source: a woman under 30 in good health.

The sample holds a few counts of this clonotype. The gene calls are TRBV7-9 and TRBJ2-2; D tentatively reads TRBD1 or TRBD2 (5 bases each). Germline V lookup: CDR1 SEHNR, CDR2 FQNEAQ (reference sequence). CDR3 length: 17 residues. V was cut by 5 bases and J by 0 bases, with 16 bases left in between. The DNA for the CDR3 is TGTGCCAGCAGCCCGGAAACGAGGGACCCGAACACCGGGGAGCTGTTTTTT. It codes for CASSPETRDPNTGELFF.

The rearrangement uses TRBV5-5 and TRBJ2-1; possible D gene TRBD2, 5 bases. Germline CDR1 is SGHKS and CDR2 is YYEKEE (reference sequence). The CDR3 extends over 15 amino acids. The germline V and J ends were trimmed by 0 bases and 8 bases, with 15 bases remaining between them. CDR3 sequence (DNA): TGTGCCAGCAGCTTGGGGCAGGTCACCGGGGATGAGCAGTTCTTC. This sequence encodes CASSLGQVTGDEQFF.

The chain combines TRBV20-1 with TRBJ2-3; TRBD2 matches at 13 bases. The CDR3 length is 16 residues. CDR1 DFQATT and CDR2 SNEGSKA come from the germline V gene (reference sequence). Trimming at V came to 6 bases and at J to 4 bases, leaving 10 bases not matched to a gene. Written as DNA, the CDR3 is TGCAGTGCAAAGAGGACTAGCGGGAGTGGGGCAGATACGCAGTATTTT. This gives the protein CSAKRTSGSGADTQYF.

V and J are TRBV5-1 and TRBJ2-1; a weak D match, TRBD1 (6 bases). This CDR3 is 13 amino acids long. The germline V gene encodes CDR1 SGHRS and CDR2 YFSETQ. Deletions cut 0 bases from V and 10 bases from J, with 11 bases between. CDR3 nucleotides: TGCGCCAGCAGCTTGGGGCAGGGGTTCGAGCAGTTCTTC. Its translation: CASSLGQGFEQFF.

The V and J genes are TRBV5-1 and TRBJ2-2, with 9 bases that match TRBD2. CDR1 is SGHRS, CDR2 YFSETQ, per germline. J lost 7 bases, V lost 0 bases, and 7 bases had no gene match. This CDR3 spans 16 amino acids. CDR3 loop: CASSLGSSGSNGELFF. The CDR3 DNA is TGCGCCAGCAGCTTGGGAAGTAGCGGGAGTAACGGGGAGCTGTTTTTT.

This clonotype was recorded a few times. This chain links TRBV12-3 or TRBV12-4 with TRBJ1-5, with D possibly matching TRBD1 (5 bases). This CDR3 is 15 amino acids long. Trimming removed 5 bases from V and 3 bases from J, with 14 bases in between. The CDR3 is CASSGGGVNNQPQHF. The CDR3, as DNA: TGTGCCAGCAGTGGTGGAGGGGTTAACAATCAGCCCCAGCATTTT.

The V call is TRBV7-3, the J call TRBJ2-7, with D hard to call. V was pared by 5 bases and J by 1 base, with 18 bases between. The CDR3 has 16 amino acids. The V gene's germline CDR1 is SGHTA and CDR2 FQGTGA. The CDR3 bases are TGTGCCAGCAGCACCATAAACCTCCTCGTGTCCTACGAGCAGTACTTC. Amino acids: CASSTINLLVSYEQYF.

This clonotype was picked up a small number of times. V gene TRBV11-1 combines with J gene TRBJ2-1, with TRBD2 identical over 11 bases. The CDR3 is 21 amino acids. Unmatched junction bases numbered 26, after V lost 4 bases and J lost 9 bases. Looked up from germline, CDR1 is SGHAT and CDR2 is FQDESV (reference sequence). This CDR3 is CASSSPIWAGTSGSLATEQFF. The DNA for the CDR3 is TGTGCCAGCAGCTCCCCAATTTGGGCCGGGACTAGCGGATCTCTGGCGACTGAGCAGTTCTTC.

This chain joins TRBV10-1 and TRBJ2-1, with TRBD2 matching 7 bases. Germline V gives CDR1 WNHNN, CDR2 SYGVQD (reference sequence). Trimming at V came to 5 bases and at J to 0 bases, leaving 7 bases not matched to a gene. CDR3 length: 16 amino acids. The CDR3 coding sequence is TGCGCCAGCAGTCCGAGCGGGAAGAGCTCCTACAATGAGCAGTTCTTC. Its translation: CASSPSGKSSYNEQFF.

This CDR3 is CASSQELAGTGSKAQHF. The CDR3 bases are TGCGCCAGCAGCCAAGAGTTGGCCGGGACAGGAAGTAAGGCCCAGCATTTT. This chain links TRBV4-1 with TRBJ1-5, with 8 bases identical to TRBD1. The CDR3 is 17 residues long. The V gene's germline CDR1 is MGHRA and CDR2 YSYEKL. V trimming: 0 bases; J trimming: 11 bases; junction bases outside the gene matches: 15.

There are a few counts of this clonotype. The chain couples TRBV4-1 to TRBJ2-3, with 10 bases identical to TRBD1. Germline CDR1 and CDR2: MGHRA and YSYEKL. J gave up 5 bases and V 0 bases, and 5 bases lay outside the gene matches. This CDR3 contains 16 residues. CDR3 nucleotide sequence: TGCGCCAGCAGCCAAGATTGGACAGGGGGTATAGATACGCAGTATTTT. Translating gives CASSQDWTGGIDTQYF.

The table lists this clonotype with a count of one. This rearrangement joins TRBV11-2 to TRBJ2-3; D may be TRBD1 (6 bases). The CDR3 is made up of 13 amino acids. V was trimmed by 6 bases and J by 4 bases, leaving 11 bases between them. CDR1 and CDR2 from the germline V gene are SGHAT and FQNNGV. CDR3 loop: CASREKGADTQYF. The CDR3 bases are TGTGCCAGCAGGGAAAAGGGGGCAGATACGCAGTATTTT.

This clonotype has just a few counts. The chain combines TRBV6-6 with TRBJ1-4, with 8 nucleotides matching TRBD1. V shed 7 bases, J shed 8 bases, and the junction held 6 bases outside the gene matches. Germline values: CDR1 MNHNY, CDR2 SVGAGI (reference sequence). The CDR3 covers 13 residues. CDR3 loop: CASKGTGGEKLFF. The CDR3 nucleotides are TGTGCCAGCAAAGGGACAGGTGGGGAAAAACTGTTTTTT.

The table lists this clonotype with a few counts. The rearrangement joins TRBV2 to TRBJ1-4; D is undetermined. Trimming removed 0 bases at V and 3 bases at J, with 14 bases between. The CDR3 is made up of 17 amino acids. The germline gives CDR1 SNHLY, CDR2 FYNNEI. DNA for the CDR3: TGTGCCAGCAGTGAAGCCGGCGGGGAGTGGGCTAATGAAAAACTGTTTTTT. The encoded protein is CASSEAGGEWANEKLFF.

V gene TRBV7-3 combines with J gene TRBJ1-5; D remains unclear. The CDR3 is made up of 15 amino acids. The V end was cut by 3 bases, the J end by 1 base, with 10 bases between. Germline loops: CDR1 SGHTA, CDR2 FQGTGA. The CDR3 region is CASSFSFLSNQPQHF. CDR3 DNA sequence: TGTGCCAGCAGCTTTAGTTTTCTGAGCAATCAGCCCCAGCATTTT.

Only a few counts were recorded for this clonotype. This chain connects TRBV7-8 to TRBJ2-7; 8 positions agree with TRBD1. Unmatched junction bases numbered 6, after V lost 5 bases and J lost 6 bases. This CDR3 comprises 13 residues. CDR1 and CDR2 (germline): SGHVS, FQNEAQ. The CDR3 loop is CASSLRTGTEQYV. In nucleotides, the CDR3 is TGTGCCAGCAGCCTTAGGACAGGGACCGAGCAGTACGTC.

The table lists this clonotype with many counts. The chain couples TRBV5-1 to TRBJ2-1; 7 bases map to TRBD1. From germline, CDR1 is SGHRS and CDR2 YFSETQ. V was clipped by 0 bases and J by 4 bases; unmatched bases: 4. The CDR3 spans 15 residues. CDR3 loop: CASSLDRGPYNEQFF. CDR3 in DNA: TGCGCCAGCAGCTTGGACAGGGGACCATACAATGAGCAGTTCTTC.

This chain uses TRBV11-2 with TRBJ1-4; 7 nucleotides line up with TRBD1. The CDR3 is 14 amino acids. Germline loops: CDR1 SGHAT, CDR2 FQNNGV. The junction had 4 bases not matched to a gene; V was cut back by 4 bases and J by 5 bases. The CDR3 DNA reads TGTGCCAGCAGCTCTCGGGACAGAAATGAAAAACTGTTTTTT. This encodes CASSSRDRNEKLFF.

In this sample, this clonotype turned up a few times. This rearrangement joins TRBV12-5 to TRBJ2-3, with 10 bases that match TRBD1. The CDR3 has 15 amino acids. Trimming removed 6 bases from V and 4 bases from J; junction bases left unmatched: 7. The germline V gene encodes CDR1 LGHNT and CDR2 FRNRAP. DNA for the CDR3: TGTGCTAGTGGCAAGGGACAGGGGCCTTCAGATACGCAGTATTTT. Its protein is CASGKGQGPSDTQYF.

The chain combines TRBV20-1 with TRBJ2-7; D perhaps matches TRBD2 (5 bases). V was cut by 5 bases and J by 1 base, with 12 bases left in between. CDR1 is DFQATT and CDR2 is SNEGSKA in the germline V gene (reference sequence). CDR3 length equals 13 residues. DNA for the CDR3: TGCAGTGCTTGGCTAGGAGGATCCTACGAGCAGTACTTC. It yields the protein CSAWLGGSYEQYF.

This clonotype came up a few times. The rearrangement joins TRBV11-2 to TRBJ2-6; maybe TRBD2 (6 bases). From germline, CDR1 is SGHAT and CDR2 FQNNGV. The V gene lost 5 bases and the J gene lost 5 bases, with 16 bases spanning the gap. The CDR3 sequence is 16 residues long. This CDR3 is CASSPRGTPWANVLTF. The DNA for the CDR3 is TGTGCCAGCAGCCCCCGGGGGACGCCTTGGGCCAACGTCCTGACTTTC.

The chain links TRBV10-1 to TRBJ2-3, with D unresolved. The CDR3 is 15 amino acids. Germline CDR1 reads WNHNN; CDR2 reads SYGVQD (reference sequence). V lost 5 bases, J lost 1 base, and 13 bases lay in between. The CDR3 is CASSYGTQRTDTQYF. The CDR3 nucleotides are TGCGCCAGCAGTTACGGTACCCAGCGCACAGATACGCAGTATTTT.

This clonotype has just a few counts. J is TRBJ2-5 and V is TRBV6-1, with 13 bases that match TRBD2. Germline CDR1 and CDR2: MNHNS and SASEGT. The CDR3 has 17 amino acids. Trimming at V came to 6 bases and at J to 4 bases, leaving 11 bases not matched to a gene. CDR3 loop: CASRKTSGGAEGETQYF. The CDR3 nucleotides are TGTGCCAGCAGAAAAACTAGCGGGGGGGCTGAGGGAGAGACCCAGTACTTC.

This clonotype was seen more than once but under ten times. The rearrangement links TRBV12-3 or TRBV12-4 to TRBJ1-1, with no clear D. V lost 5 bases to trimming and J lost 1 base, with 14 bases between them. This CDR3 region has 15 residues. This CDR3 is CASSSPGGGNTEAFF. The DNA of the CDR3 is TGTGCCAGCAGTAGCCCGGGTGGTGGGAACACTGAAGCTTTCTTT.

The chain is built from TRBV20-1 and TRBJ2-1; 7 bases are shared with TRBD2. The CDR3 length is 14 residues. With 6 bases clipped from V and 5 bases from J, the junction kept 10 bases outside the gene matches. Germline V gene sequence: CDR1 DFQATT, CDR2 SNEGSKA (reference sequence). CDR3 sequence (DNA): TGCAGTGCCGTAACCTCCGGGACTAACAATGAGCAGTTCTTC. Amino acids: CSAVTSGTNNEQFF.

V gene TRBV6-2 or TRBV6-3 combines with J gene TRBJ1-5, with a possible D match to TRBD1 (5 bases). Germline V lookup: CDR1 MNHEY, CDR2 SVGEGT. Deletions cut 10 bases from V and 1 base from J, with 14 bases between. CDR3 length equals 14 residues. CDR3 nucleotide sequence: TGTGCCATTCGACCTCCAGGGAGCAATCAGCCCCAGCATTTT. Its translation: CAIRPPGSNQPQHF.

The gene calls are TRBV12-3 or TRBV12-4 and TRBJ2-7, with D possibly TRBD1 on 5 matching bases. The CDR3 loop spans 13 amino acids. V was shortened by 3 bases and J by 2 bases, with 8 bases between the two germline ends. In DNA form, the CDR3 reads TGTGCCAGCAGTTTGGCAGGGCCCTACGAGCAGTACGTC. Encoded protein: CASSLAGPYEQYV.

The chain has TRBV12-3 or TRBV12-4 and TRBJ2-1, with D perhaps assigned TRBD1 or TRBD2 (5 bases each). The CDR3 runs 14 residues. V was pared by 7 bases and J by 6 bases, with 16 bases between. CDR3 protein: CASTPGFRGNEQFF. The CDR3 DNA sequence: TGTGCCAGCACCCCGGGATTTAGGGGCAATGAGCAGTTCTTC.